The rows below give T cell receptor beta chains drawn from one sample of a study of cytomegalovirus exposure and HLA in healthy donors. Here immunoSEQ multiplex PCR was the method, and the copy in TCRdb shows in-frame clones only, minus some. This table holds 150,000 to 200,000 clones, roughly 80% found once. Source material: PBMCs. These receptors were collected from a middle-aged man in good health and CMV-seronegative. The CDR3 runs from the conserved cysteine through the conserved F or W. A D gene is named only where the DNA matches it firmly. Expanded clones are given a class, and other clones once, few, many or no size at all.

>TRBV5-4|15|TRBJ2-2|TRBD2|-
CASSRVTGGSGELFF
TGTGCCAGCTCACGCGTTACGGGGGGTTCCGGGGAGCTGTTTTTT
>TRBV13|16|TRBJ2-1|-|-
CASSLKRRVRLHEQFF
TGTGCCAGCAGCTTAAAGAGGAGGGTGAGGCTACATGAGCAGTTCTTC
>TRBV14|16|TRBJ2-5|TRBD1|-
CASSPRTGHAVETQYF
TGTGCCAGCAGCCCCCGGACAGGGCATGCAGTCGAGACCCAGTACTTC
>TRBV2|15|TRBJ2-2|-|-
CASIRVFSNTGELFF
TGTGCCAGCATCCGGGTATTTTCGAACACCGGGGAGCTGTTTTTT
>TRBV19|16|TRBJ2-1|-|-
CATHPRIKAAYNEQFF
TGTGCCACTCACCCGAGAATCAAGGCGGCCTACAATGAGCAGTTCTTC
>TRBV19|15|TRBJ2-7|TRBD2|once
CASSPGLADFYEQYF
TGTGCCAGTAGTCCGGGACTAGCGGACTTCTACGAGCAGTACTTC
>TRBV11-2|15|TRBJ1-4|TRBD1|-
CASSTRTGGEGKLFF
TGTGCCAGCAGCACCCGTACAGGGGGCGAGGGAAAACTGTTTTTT
>TRBV6-6|14|TRBJ1-4|-|-
CASTGEMYNEKLFF
TGTGCCAGCACCGGGGAGATGTATAATGAAAAACTGTTTTTT
>TRBV7-9|15|TRBJ2-7|TRBD1|-
CASSSRDRGTHEQYF
TGTGCCAGCAGCTCAAGGGACAGGGGGACCCACGAGCAGTACTTC
>TRBV4-1|16|TRBJ2-5|TRBD2|-
CASSQEGGGGKETQYF
TGCGCCAGCAGCCAAGAGGGGGGGGGAGGTAAAGAGACCCAGTACTTC
>TRBV19|15|TRBJ2-1|TRBD2|-
CASSLKVAGVGEQFF
TGTGCCAGTAGTTTGAAAGTAGCGGGAGTTGGTGAGCAGTTCTTC
>TRBV18|16|TRBJ1-3|-|-
CASSPQDSPSGNTIYF
TGTGCCAGCTCACCGCAGGACAGCCCCTCTGGAAACACCATATATTTT
>TRBV2|13|TRBJ1-1|-|-
CASNGGGYTEAFF
TGTGCCAGCAACGGGGGGGGATACACTGAAGCTTTCTTT
>TRBV5-4|15|TRBJ2-7|-|-
CASSFSGLDRIEQYF
TGTGCCAGCAGCTTTAGCGGTTTAGACAGAATCGAGCAGTACTTC
>TRBV27|13|TRBJ1-5|TRBD1|-
CASGDRGYQPQHF
TGTGCCAGCGGGGACAGGGGGTATCAGCCCCAGCATTTT
>TRBV27|15|TRBJ2-2|-|-
CASSRWGGNTGELFF
TGTGCCAGCAGCCGGTGGGGCGGGAACACCGGGGAGCTGTTTTTT
>TRBV7-9|15|TRBJ1-5|-|-
CASSSTRSYNQPQHF
TGTGCCAGCAGCTCGACGCGGAGCTACAATCAGCCCCAGCATTTT
>TRBV27|14|TRBJ2-3|TRBD2|-
CASRGLAVSDTQYF
TGTGCCAGCAGGGGACTAGCGGTATCAGATACGCAGTATTTT
>TRBV19|13|TRBJ1-1|-|-
CASRRRVNTEAFF
TGTGCCAGCCGCCGGAGGGTTAACACTGAAGCTTTCTTT
>TRBV27|12|TRBJ1-3|-|-
CASSSPGNTIYF
TGTGCCAGCAGTTCTCCCGGGAACACCATATATTTT
>TRBV30|12|TRBJ2-7|-|-
CAWSPSTYEQYF
TGTGCCTGGAGTCCTTCCACCTACGAGCAGTACTTC
>TRBV18|13|TRBJ2-7|-|-
CASSPGFQDEQYF
TGTGCCAGCTCACCAGGGTTCCAGGACGAGCAGTACTTC
>TRBV6-1|13|TRBJ1-1|-|once
CASSLTGDPRAFF
TGTGCCAGCAGTTTAACAGGAGACCCAAGAGCTTTCTTT
>TRBV7-2|16|TRBJ2-2|-|-
CASSRRGQTNTGELFF
TGTGCCAGCAGCCGGAGGGGACAGACGAACACCGGGGAGCTGTTTTTT
>TRBV9|13|TRBJ1-4|-|-
CASSAVGDEKLFF
TGTGCCAGCAGCGCTGTGGGAGATGAAAAACTGTTTTTT
>TRBV19|13|TRBJ1-2|-|-
CASSVQGTGGYTF
TGTGCCAGTAGTGTACAGGGAACGGGTGGCTACACCTTC
>TRBV18|13|TRBJ1-1|-|-
CASNRDLSTEAFF
TGTGCCAGCAACAGGGATTTAAGCACTGAAGCTTTCTTT
>TRBV7-6|13|TRBJ1-2|-|-
CASSGTGLWGYTF
TGTGCCAGCAGCGGAACAGGGCTGTGGGGCTACACCTTC
>TRBV18|11|TRBJ2-1|-|-
CASSPYNEQFF
TGTGCCAGCTCCCCGTACAATGAGCAGTTCTTC
>TRBV6-5|13|TRBJ1-1|-|-
CASIGLLNTEAFF
TGTGCCAGCATCGGACTTTTGAACACTGAAGCTTTCTTT
>TRBV7-2|13|TRBJ1-5|-|-
CASSFRGNQPQHF
TGTGCCAGCAGCTTTAGGGGAAATCAGCCCCAGCATTTT
>TRBV10-3|13|TRBJ1-2|TRBD1|once
CAISERQGDGYTF
TGTGCCATCAGTGAGAGACAGGGGGATGGCTACACCTTC
>TRBV5-1|12|TRBJ1-2|-|-
CASRESDYGYTF
TGCGCCAGCAGGGAGAGCGACTATGGCTACACCTTC
>TRBV29-1|13|TRBJ2-5|-|-
CSVEGQIQETQYF
TGCAGCGTTGAAGGACAGATCCAAGAGACCCAGTACTTC
>TRBV7-3|13|TRBJ1-1|-|few
CASSLTRNTEAFF
TGTGCCAGCAGCTTAACCCGTAACACTGAAGCTTTCTTT
>TRBV15|17|TRBJ2-1|TRBD2|-
CATSRSLAGERYNEQFF
TGTGCCACCAGCAGATCATTAGCGGGAGAGAGATACAATGAGCAGTTCTTC
>TRBV7-6|14|TRBJ1-1|TRBD1|-
CASSRTGGNTEAFF
TGTGCCAGCAGCCGGACAGGGGGCAACACTGAAGCTTTCTTT
>TRBV11-2|14|TRBJ1-5|-|-
CASSLDWGGQPQHF
TGTGCCAGCAGCTTAGATTGGGGGGGGCAGCCCCAGCATTTT
>TRBV18|16|TRBJ2-2|TRBD2|-
CASSPRAAGGSGELFF
TGTGCCAGCTCACCAAGAGCAGCGGGAGGGTCCGGGGAGCTGTTTTTT
>TRBV6-5|13|TRBJ1-2|TRBD1|-
CASRQAGGPGYTF
TGTGCCAGCAGGCAGGCAGGGGGCCCTGGCTACACCTTC
>TRBV6-5|15|TRBJ1-2|-|once
CASSYRGDRNYGYTF
TGTGCCAGCAGTTACCGGGGGGATCGGAACTATGGCTACACCTTC
>TRBV1|17|TRBJ2-2|-|-
CTSSQARRRRYTGELFF
TGCACCAGCAGCCAAGCTCGCAGGAGGCGCTACACCGGGGAGCTGTTTTTT
>TRBV21-1|14|TRBJ2-2|-|-
CAIQGQGSTGELFF
TGTGCCATTCAGGGACAGGGATCAACCGGGGAGCTGTTTTTT
>TRBV6-1|15|TRBJ1-2|-|-
CASSEPPDGFGGYTF
TGTGCCAGCAGTGAACCCCCCGACGGGTTCGGGGGCTACACCTTC
>TRBV29-1|14|TRBJ1-3|-|-
CSVAQGISGNTIYF
TGCAGCGTTGCTCAGGGAATCTCTGGAAACACCATATATTTT
>TRBV18|14|TRBJ2-1|-|-
CASSMEGLYNEQFF
TGTGCCAGCTCAATGGAAGGACTATACAATGAGCAGTTCTTC
>TRBV18|15|TRBJ2-7|TRBD1|-
CASSPRGTDSYEQYF
TGTGCCAGCTCCCCCAGAGGGACAGACTCCTACGAGCAGTACTTC
>TRBV30|15|TRBJ1-2|TRBD1|once
CAWSSGTGANYGYTF
TGTGCCTGGAGCTCCGGGACAGGGGCTAACTATGGCTACACCTTC
>TRBV5-6|14|TRBJ2-4|TRBD2|-
CASSLGRGENIQYF
TGTGCCAGCAGCTTGGGGCGGGGGGAAAACATTCAGTACTTC
>TRBV10-3|14|TRBJ1-5|TRBD1|-
CASKRDREGQPQHF
TGTGCCAGCAAGCGGGACAGGGAGGGTCAGCCCCAGCATTTT
>TRBV19|17|TRBJ2-5|TRBD2|few
CASSIAGDRTSQETQYF
TGTGCCAGTAGTATAGCTGGAGACCGGACTAGCCAAGAGACCCAGTACTTC
>TRBV4-1|16|TRBJ1-4|-|-
CASSQDPRTANEKLFF
TGCGCCAGCAGCCAAGATCCCAGGACAGCTAATGAAAAACTGTTTTTT
>TRBV9|14|TRBJ1-4|TRBD1|-
CASSIGQGGEKLFF
TGTGCCAGCAGCATAGGACAGGGAGGTGAAAAACTGTTTTTT
>TRBV5-1|12|TRBJ1-1|-|-
CASSPGGTEAFF
TGCGCCAGCAGCCCGGGGGGCACTGAAGCTTTCTTT
>TRBV29-1|14|TRBJ2-7|TRBD1|-
CSVGAAQGAYEQYF
TGCAGCGTTGGCGCGGCTCAGGGGGCCTACGAGCAGTACTTC
>TRBV30|15|TRBJ1-5|TRBD1|-
CAWSSGTGGNQPQHF
TGTGCCTGGAGTTCCGGGACAGGGGGCAATCAGCCCCAGCATTTT
>TRBV7-6|16|TRBJ2-2|-|few
CASSLPTGSDTGELFF
TGTGCCAGCAGCTTACCTACCGGGAGCGACACCGGGGAGCTGTTTTTT
>TRBV10-3|13|TRBJ2-1|-|-
CASQWDFNNEQFF
TGTGCCAGCCAGTGGGACTTCAACAATGAGCAGTTCTTC
>TRBV7-2|15|TRBJ2-3|TRBD2|-
CASTTIAGGTDTQYF
TGTGCCAGCACCACAATAGCGGGGGGCACAGATACGCAGTATTTT